This T cell receptor beta chain appears in the sequencing data of a study of graft-versus-host responses after intestinal transplantation. Across the study: Every recipient had anti-thymocyte globulin induction and three to four years of tacrolimus plus steroids.

Study-level findings and limits: Some GvH clones were seen earlier in gut or blood, suggesting intestinal origin. Some patients had graft-donor T cell macrochimerism, and their allografts showed high graft-versus-host to host-versus-graft clonal ratios.

Sequenced by immunoSEQ multiplex PCR; TCRdb stores in-frame clones only, minus some. The sample contains over 10,000 clones, over 85% of which appear only once. Deletions cut 6 bases from V and 0 bases from J, with 9 bases between. This CDR3 contains 14 residues. Germline CDR1 is MNHEY and CDR2 is SMNVEV (reference sequence). Concerning this clone itself: The target antigen is unknown.

This receptor was identified in a human patient who received an intestinal transplant, so some T cells may come from the graft donor. The chain is built from TRBV27 and TRBJ2-1; D unclear. This material consisted of PBMCs, taken 950 to 1,200 days after intestinal transplantation. The DNA for the CDR3 is TGTGCCAGCAGCTTAGCCTCCTCCTACAATGAGCAGTTCTTC. Translation gives CASSLASSYNEQFF.